This T cell receptor beta chain was documented in a study of T cell responses to AZD1222 COVID-19 vaccine. Background on the study: Second doses at about 4 or about 12 weeks were pooled. Notes on the study in general: Nearly half of the spike-specific TCRs reportedly recognize variant regions that carry no mutations. The donor cohort was predominantly white British with a female majority, and clonal diversity may have been underestimated. The peak T cell response came first, and repertoires were sampled only after it.

Profiling relied on immunoSEQ multiplex PCR, and the TCRdb table lists in-frame clones only, not all of them. The table has under 150,000 clones, around 94% seen once. With respect to this clone: No antigen is known for it.

This CDR3 has 14 amino acids. The V end lost 4 bases, the J end lost 5 bases, and 12 bases lay between the germline ends. Germline assignment: CDR1 SGHAT and CDR2 FQNNGV. The origin of this receptor is an adult in good health. The V call is TRBV11-2, the J call TRBJ2-1; tentatively, D is TRBD1 (5 bases). The sample here was peripheral blood, taken on day 0 of AZD1222 vaccination. In nucleotides, the CDR3 is TGTGCCAGCAGCTCAGGGTGGGCTAACAATGAGCAGTTCTTC. Translated, it gives CASSSGWANNEQFF.